This T cell receptor (beta chain) was found in a study of T-cell reconstitution after alpha-beta-depleted transplantation in children. Points from the study as a whole: Alpha-beta T cells about two months after transplant reportedly derived from several hundred expanded graft clones. When one year had passed after transplant, most T-cell counts and diversity came from newly produced T cells.

A word on this clonotype: No antigen is known for it.

It was with unique molecular identifiers that the TCRbeta library was prepared. From the PCR reads, TCRdb called clonotypes with MiXCR, one entry per CDR3 protein. The profile shows 300,000 to 400,000 distinct CDR3 sequences, around 15% of them singletons. Sequenced material: PBMCs, mostly from graft donor cells, taken 360 days after TCRalphabeta/CD19-depleted stem cell transplant. The TCR comes from a male patient between 2 and 10 years old who had a stem cell transplant for acute lymphoblastic leukemia, so the T cells may come from the graft donor.

The CDR3 is CSVGPGTGGYEQYF. The CDR3 DNA sequence: TGCAGCGTGGGACCCGGGACAGGGGGCTACGAGCAGTACTTC. The rearrangement joins TRBV29-1 to TRBJ2-7; the match to TRBD1 covers 11 bases. The length of the CDR3 is 14 residues. Germline V gives CDR1 SQVTM, CDR2 ANQGSEA. V lost 6 bases and J lost 3; bases outside the gene matches: 7.